Listed below are T cell receptor beta chains from one sample, sequenced in a study of neoadjuvant anti-PD-1 for oral cavity cancer. The repertoire was sequenced with immunoSEQ multiplex PCR; TCRdb's copy has only in-frame clones and lacks some. The sample lists tens of thousands of clones; roughly 84% were seen once. The source material was PBMCs, sampled after nivolumab (anti-PD-1) treatment. These receptors were taken from a person aged 40-85 years with oral cavity squamous cell carcinoma. CDR3s include the opening cysteine and the closing phenylalanine or tryptophan. Fields, in order: clone size, J gene, D gene, V gene, CDR3 DNA, CDR3 protein. D genes are given only for firm matches. A row's size may be missing; if present it is once, few, many or a size class.

size: once
J: TRBJ1-2
D: NA
V: TRBV28
DNA: TGTGCCAGCAGTTCTAACAGCTATGGCTACACCTTC
CDR3: CASSSNSYGYTF

size: few
J: TRBJ2-2
D: TRBD2
V: TRBV25-1
DNA: TGTGCCAGCGGAACTAGCGGGAGCACGGCCCTTACCGGGGAGCTGTTTTTT
CDR3: CASGTSGSTALTGELFF

size: once
J: TRBJ2-1
D: TRBD1
V: TRBV19
DNA: TGTGCCAGTAGTGCCGTTCCCATCTTGGGACAGTACCTTCTCTGGGAGCAGTTCTTC
CDR3: CASSAVPILGQYLLWEQFF

size: once
J: TRBJ1-5
D: NA
V: TRBV9
DNA: TGTGCCAGCAGCTCCGGATCAGGAAATCAGCCCCAGCATTTT
CDR3: CASSSGSGNQPQHF

size: NA
J: TRBJ1-5
D: NA
V: TRBV6-5
DNA: TGTGCCAGCAGTTCAGGGACTGGGCAGCCCCAGCATTTT
CDR3: CASSSGTGQPQHF

size: NA
J: TRBJ2-5
D: TRBD2
V: TRBV13
DNA: TGTGCCAGCAGCGGCGGACTAGCGGGGGGGGAGACCCAGTACTTC
CDR3: CASSGGLAGGETQYF

size: NA
J: TRBJ2-5
D: NA
V: TRBV2
DNA: TGTGCCAGCAAAATGACAGGCCAAGAGACCCAGTACTTC
CDR3: CASKMTGQETQYF

size: NA
J: TRBJ2-3
D: NA
V: TRBV30
DNA: TGTGCCTGGAGTCTAGGGGGGGATACGCAGTATTTT
CDR3: CAWSLGGDTQYF

size: NA
J: TRBJ2-6
D: NA
V: TRBV7-2
DNA: TGTGCCAGCAGCACCGGGACAGGGGCCAACGTCCTGACTTTC
CDR3: CASSTGTGANVLTF

size: NA
J: TRBJ1-3
D: NA
V: TRBV4-2
DNA: TGTGCCAGCAGCCAAGAAAGGATGGGAAACACCATATATTTT
CDR3: CASSQERMGNTIYF

size: NA
J: TRBJ1-1
D: NA
V: TRBV10-3
DNA: TGTGCCAGCAGTCGGGGACTATCTGAAGCTTTCTTT
CDR3: CASSRGLSEAFF

size: NA
J: TRBJ2-5
D: NA
V: TRBV6-5
DNA: TGTGCCAGCAGCCCTAACGGAGGGGTCGGGTACTTC
CDR3: CASSPNGGVGYF

size: NA
J: TRBJ2-2
D: TRBD2
V: TRBV30
DNA: TGTGCCTGGAGTAGGAGCGGGAGGGGGACCGGGGAGCTGTTTTTT
CDR3: CAWSRSGRGTGELFF

size: NA
J: TRBJ2-1
D: NA
V: TRBV6-1
DNA: TGTGCCAGCAGTGAAGCGCGACGGGATGAGCAGTTCTTC
CDR3: CASSEARRDEQFF

size: NA
J: TRBJ1-5
D: NA
V: TRBV5-1
DNA: TGCGCCAGCAGCTTGTCAGGGGTTGAGAATCAGCCCCAGCATTTT
CDR3: CASSLSGVENQPQHF

size: NA
J: TRBJ2-1
D: TRBD2
V: TRBV5-1
DNA: TGCGCCAGCAGCCGCCGATTAGCGGGAGGGAATGAGCAGTTCTTC
CDR3: CASSRRLAGGNEQFF

size: NA
J: TRBJ2-3
D: NA
V: TRBV4-1
DNA: TGCGCCAGCAGCCAAGCTAGCCCCCCAGATACGCAGTATTTT
CDR3: CASSQASPPDTQYF

size: NA
J: TRBJ2-2
D: TRBD1
V: TRBV5-4
DNA: TGTGCCAGCAGCACCCGGACAGGGGCTAACACCGGGGAGCTGTTTTTT
CDR3: CASSTRTGANTGELFF

size: NA
J: TRBJ1-1
D: NA
V: TRBV19
DNA: TGTGCCAGTAGTATAGGGGAGGGGACCACTGAAGCTTTCTTT
CDR3: CASSIGEGTTEAFF

size: once
J: TRBJ1-2
D: NA
V: TRBV6-5
DNA: TGTGCCAGCAGTTACGATCGGGGGGTAGTAGGGTATGGCTACACCTTC
CDR3: CASSYDRGVVGYGYTF

size: NA
J: TRBJ2-1
D: TRBD2
V: TRBV4-2
DNA: TGTGCCAGCAGCCAAAGGGACACGGGACTAGCAGTTGATGAGCAGTTCTTC
CDR3: CASSQRDTGLAVDEQFF

size: NA
J: TRBJ1-5
D: TRBD1
V: TRBV30
DNA: TGTGCCTGTTCGGGACAGATCAATCAGCCCCAGCATTTT
CDR3: CACSGQINQPQHF

size: NA
J: TRBJ1-1
D: NA
V: TRBV9
DNA: TGTGCCAGCAGCGTACACCCCAACACTGAAGCTTTCTTT
CDR3: CASSVHPNTEAFF

size: NA
J: TRBJ2-7
D: NA
V: TRBV10-3
DNA: TGTGCCATCAGTGAGTCGCTCTACGAGCAGTACTTC
CDR3: CAISESLYEQYF

size: NA
J: TRBJ2-1
D: NA
V: TRBV27
DNA: TGTGCCAGCAGTTTAGGGGGGCCCAGCAATGAGCAGTTCTTC
CDR3: CASSLGGPSNEQFF

size: NA
J: TRBJ2-7
D: NA
V: TRBV6-5
DNA: TGTGCCAGCCGGTCCGGGTCCTACGAGCAGTACTTC
CDR3: CASRSGSYEQYF

size: NA
J: TRBJ2-2
D: NA
V: TRBV7-3
DNA: TGTGCCAGCAGCTCACGACAGACGAACACCGGGGAGCTGTTTTTT
CDR3: CASSSRQTNTGELFF